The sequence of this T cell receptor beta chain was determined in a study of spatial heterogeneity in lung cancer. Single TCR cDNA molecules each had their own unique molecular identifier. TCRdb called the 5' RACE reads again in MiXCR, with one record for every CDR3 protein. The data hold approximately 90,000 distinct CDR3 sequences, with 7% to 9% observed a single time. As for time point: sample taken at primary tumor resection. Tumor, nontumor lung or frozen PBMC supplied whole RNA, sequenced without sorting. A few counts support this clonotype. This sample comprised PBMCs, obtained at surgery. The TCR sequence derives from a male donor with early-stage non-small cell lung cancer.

Here the CDR3 DNA reads TGTGCCAGTAATCAGCGCAGCTCCTACAATGAGCAGTTCTTC. It translates to CASNQRSSYNEQFF. This chain joins TRBV19 and TRBJ2-1; unclear D gene. The V end was cut by 7 bases, the J end by 0 bases, with 10 bases between. Germline loops: CDR1 LNHDA, CDR2 SQIVND (reference sequence). The CDR3 contains 14 residues.